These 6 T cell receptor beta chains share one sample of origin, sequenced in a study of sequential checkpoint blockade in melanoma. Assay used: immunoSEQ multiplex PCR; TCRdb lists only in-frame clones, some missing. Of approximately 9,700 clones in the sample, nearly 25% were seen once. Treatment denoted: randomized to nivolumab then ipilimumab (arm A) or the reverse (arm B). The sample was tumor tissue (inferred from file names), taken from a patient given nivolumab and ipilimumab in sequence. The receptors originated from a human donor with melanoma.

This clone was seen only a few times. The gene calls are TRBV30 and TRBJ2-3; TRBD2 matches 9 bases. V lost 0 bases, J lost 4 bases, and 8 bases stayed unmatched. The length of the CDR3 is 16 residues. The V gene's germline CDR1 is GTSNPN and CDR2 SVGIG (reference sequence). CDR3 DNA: TGTGCCTGGAGTGTAGGTCAGGGACTAGCAGCAGATACGCAGTATTTT. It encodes CAWSVGQGLAADTQYF.

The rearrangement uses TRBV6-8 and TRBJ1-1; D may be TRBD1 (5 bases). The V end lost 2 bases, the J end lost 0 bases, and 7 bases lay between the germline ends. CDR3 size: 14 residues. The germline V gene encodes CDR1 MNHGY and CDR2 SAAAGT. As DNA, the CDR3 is TGTGCCAGCAGTTACGGGACGGTGAACACTGAAGCTTTCTTT. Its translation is CASSYGTVNTEAFF.

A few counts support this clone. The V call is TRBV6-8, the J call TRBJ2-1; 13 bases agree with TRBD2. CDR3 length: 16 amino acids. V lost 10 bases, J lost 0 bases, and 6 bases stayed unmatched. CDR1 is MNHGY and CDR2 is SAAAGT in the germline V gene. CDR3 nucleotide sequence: TGTGCCATATCCGGGACTAGCGGGGACTCCTACAATGAGCAGTTCTTC. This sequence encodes CAISGTSGDSYNEQFF.

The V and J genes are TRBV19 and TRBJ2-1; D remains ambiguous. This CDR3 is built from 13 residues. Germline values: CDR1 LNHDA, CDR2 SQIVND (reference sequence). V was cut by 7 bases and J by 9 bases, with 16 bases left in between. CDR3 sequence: CASNERNDAEQFF. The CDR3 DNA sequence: TGTGCCAGTAACGAACGAAATGACGCTGAGCAGTTCTTC.

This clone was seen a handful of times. DNA of the CDR3: TGTGCCAGCAGCTCCCGACTGAACTCCTACGAGCAGTACTTC. It translates to CASSSRLNSYEQYF. The genes are TRBV11-3 and TRBJ2-7; no reliable D call. This CDR3 contains 14 residues. Germline CDR1 and CDR2: SGHNT and YENEEA. V shed 4 bases and J shed 0 bases, with 10 bases lying between them.

CDR3 in amino acids: CASSTGGASNQETQYF. The CDR3 coding sequence is TGCGCCAGCAGCACTGGAGGGGCTTCTAACCAAGAGACCCAGTACTTC. The chain links TRBV5-1 to TRBJ2-5; D perhaps matches TRBD2 (6 bases). The CDR3 contains 16 residues. Trimming pared 4 bases from V and 0 bases from J, leaving 16 bases between. Germline V gene sequence: CDR1 SGHRS, CDR2 YFSETQ.